This entry features one T cell receptor beta chain sequence. Trimming took off 2 bases at V and 5 bases at J, with 6 bases between the two ends. Germline V lookup: CDR1 KGHSH, CDR2 LQKENI. This CDR3 has 12 amino acids. The source of the sample is a study of blood T cell repertoires in COVID-19. The protocol was immunoSEQ multiplex PCR, while the TCRdb copy is restricted to in-frame clones and leaves out a portion. The sample lists under 300,000 clones; more than 85% were seen once. V usage is TRBV18 and J usage is TRBJ1-1; no clear D. Sequenced: peripheral blood. The TCR comes from a woman between 65 and 79 years old with active or convalescent COVID-19. The DNA of the CDR3 is TGTGCCAGCTCACCATCCGTGACTGAAGCTTTCTTT. Protein: CASSPSVTEAFF.